This T cell receptor beta chain was retrieved from a study of T cell clonality in common variable immunodeficiency. This clone has at least ten counts. The read finishes 3 residues shy of the CDR3 end, and the germline J gene is used to complete it. J gave up 3 bases and V 2 bases, and 6 bases lay outside the gene matches. This CDR3 has 16 amino acids. Looked up from germline, CDR1 is SGHRS and CDR2 is YFSETQ. The table came from immunoSEQ multiplex PCR; TCRdb's copy has only in-frame clones and leaves some out. Singletons are absent from the sample, which has 35,000 to 50,000 clones. What was sequenced was peripheral blood mononuclear cells. The clonotype was recovered from a person aged 18 to 70 in good health. This sequence joins TRBV5-1 and TRBJ2-3, with 10 positions matching TRBD2. The DNA read from the CDR3 is TGCGCCAGCAGCTTTTTCCGTAGCGGGAGGACAGATACG. It translates to CASSFFRSGRTDT. The full-length CDR3 reads as CASSFFRSGRTDTQYF.